This T cell receptor beta chain was sequenced for a study of cytomegalovirus exposure and HLA in healthy donors (dated by TCRdb to the late 2010s). Regarding the complete study: According to an earlier analysis of 587 of the donors, about 179 million T cells yielded some 120 million unique TCR beta sequences and approximately 280 Gb of sequence data. The number of typed donors differed by locus: roughly 629-640 for A, B, C, DRB1 and DQB1; 500 to 550 for DQA1; 606 for DPA1; and 400 to 480 for DPB1. In an earlier analysis of roughly 600 of the donors, high-throughput TCR beta sequencing was used to judge whether each TCR beta V gene segment behaved as functional or pseudogenic. In a later genetic analysis, genome-wide SNP genotypes for about 55% of the roughly 700 donors were used, and that subset was treated as a discovery cohort. Of the roughly 400 genotyped donors, 65% to 90% fell in the genetic ancestry cluster associated with self-reported Caucasian donors. Besides the first cohort of under 700 subjects, a separate validation cohort made up of over 100 different subjects was used. The study combined high-throughput TCR immunosequencing, statistical association of individual TCRs with disease status, and machine learning to predict cytomegalovirus infection status. Roughly 5 DR-DQ haplotypes were handled as single units for association and clustering because linkage in the cohort was strong. In a later analysis, previously published TCR beta repertoires from about 640 donors were re-analyzed and high-resolution HLA genotyping was added so that TCR occurrence patterns could be studied. All discovery cohort repertoires had been generated using a single sequencing platform. Donor age, sex, ethnicity and CMV serostatus were compiled alongside the repertoire data. Among under 450 genotyped donors of the cohort, an average of approximately 240,000 unique TCR beta nucleotide sequences were sequenced per donor, roughly 20% of them non-productive. The T cell repertoires of 666 subjects were profiled by immunosequencing and related to cytomegalovirus serostatus. The study aimed to test whether cataloging public T cell receptors could reveal signatures of past pathogen exposure. Class I and class II HLA loci were covered by the typing at four-digit resolution. An early release that covered roughly 600 HLA-typed donors contained around 300 gigabases of sequencing data and 75 million to 100 million unique TCR sequences. In the later analysis, no new phenotypic data were used to find candidate immune exposures; instead, reliance was placed on TCR beta sequences and their occurrence across donors. Study-level results and caveats: Most CMV-associated TCR beta chains appeared to be HLA-restricted in a later analysis, and the HLA associations seemed to be driven largely by CMV exposure. The authors suggested that the approach could potentially be extended to other disease states and immunological phenotypes. Linkage disequilibrium might explain the correlated functional status among segregating V segments, but an unknown experimental factor could not be ruled out. According to a later genetic analysis, donors in an Asian-associated ancestry cluster had fewer N-insertions in productive TCRs than the approximately 670-donor mean. For the cohort, immune exposure information was limited to CMV serostatus. Most TCR sequences were observed very rarely across donors, whereas some public TCRs were present in many individuals. This cohort had only TCR beta chains sequenced, and the lack of alpha or paired-chain data limited which features could be detected. A further reported finding was that TCR beta sequences accurately predicted the HLA-A and HLA-B alleles for most subjects in the first cohort. A later analysis associated some 17,000 TCR beta sequences with specific HLA alleles at a false discovery rate of 0.05. The study listed 164 TCR beta chains as associated with cytomegalovirus. Because counts were too low, roughly 16 rarely observed V segments, including chromosome 9 orphons, were left out of the earlier analysis of several hundred of the donors. Strong co-occurrence of HLA alleles, especially DR and DQ, made assigning TCR associations to individual alleles difficult. HLA typing was unavailable for some donors at each locus, so association tests used only the typed subset. In a later analysis, several top co-occurrence clusters were reported to appear linked to parvovirus B19, influenza, CMV and Epstein-Barr virus. In a later analysis, TCR association rates were found to vary across HLA loci, with the most associated TCRs seen for DRB1 alleles and the fewest for HLA-C alleles. A cluster of highly shared sequence variants was judged likely to be a technical artifact of the sequencing pipeline. Roughly uniform sequencing depth across donors was assumed in presence/absence analyses, although this assumption may not hold. In vitro tests confirmed that a few of the cytomegalovirus-associated TCR beta chains recognize cytomegalovirus antigens. In an earlier analysis of some 640 of the donors, most TCR beta V segments were observed in productive rearrangements about 87% or about 30% of the time, broadly matching IMGT annotations. The classifier was reported to diagnose cytomegalovirus status with high specificity and sensitivity in both the original and validation cohorts. The 87-base-pair reads could not distinguish some IMGT-functional V segments, including TRBV6-2 and TRBV6-3, so those segments were excluded. In a later analysis, HLA-associated TCR beta chains showed more clonal expansion and lower generation probabilities than non-associated chains that were equally common. An association between a missense DCLRE1C variant and V-gene and J-gene trimming of TCR beta chains was found in a later genetic analysis and replicated in an independent cohort.

The cohort was made up of 500 to 800 healthy bone marrow donors. At the time of sampling, every cohort member was nominally healthy, though immune exposures that went unrecorded were likely present. The donor tested CMV seronegative, placing the donor among the 350 to 400 seronegative members of the cohort. A peripheral blood sample was collected from each donor, and TCR beta sequencing was performed on peripheral blood mononuclear cells. Genomic DNA was extracted from the blood cell samples with the Qiagen DNeasy Blood Extraction Kit. CDR1 is given as SEHNR and CDR2 as FQNEAQ, both from the germline V gene (reference sequence). Its CDR3 holds 16 amino acids, cysteine through phenylalanine. The read is trimmed to its CDR3 DNA, 48 bases read in frame from base 1. V lost 5 bases and J lost 0 bases, and the count of bases not matched to a germline gene is 6. Library generation was performed with the immunoSEQ multiplex PCR assay. For the multiplex PCR, a mixture combining 60 forward primers for TCR Vbeta segments and 13 reverse primers for TCR Jbeta segments was used. A multiplex PCR assay on genomic DNA amplified the CDR3 region of rearranged TCR beta genes. The amplified TCR beta libraries were sequenced on the Illumina HiSeq System as 87-base-pair reads. From the authors' description of their analysis: A later analysis counted approximately 74 million unique TCR beta chains across the 500 to 850 repertoires, and roughly 9.9 million of these chains were shared by at least two donors. A nearest-neighbor algorithm error-corrected the raw reads and collapsed the reads into unique sequences, merging closely related sequences to remove PCR and sequencing errors. Alignment of CDR3 sequences to IMGT reference sequences was used to assign V, D and J gene segments. For a sequence to be retained, a match of at least six nucleotides to both a V gene segment and a J gene segment was required. A rearrangement was called productive if the CDR3 had no stop codons and remained in frame with V and J, and every other rearrangement was called non-productive. Following IMGT convention, CDR3 was defined as the stretch from the second conserved V-encoded cysteine up to the conserved J-encoded phenylalanine. Sequences without an unambiguous match to a single V gene segment were excluded from the earlier analysis of 450 to 750 of the donors. An earlier analysis of a few hundred of the donors classified V segments as functional when productive rearrangements were above 56.7% and as segregating when the standard deviation between donors was above 5%. A statistical classification framework was built to diagnose cytomegalovirus status from the catalog of TCR beta chain sequences. V and J gene assignment, in a later analysis, came from comparing TCR nucleotide sequences with IMGT/GENE-DB human TR gene sequences. The TCRdist pipeline was used in a later analysis to assign CDR3 sequences and most-parsimonious VDJ recombination scenarios. A later analysis defined each TCR beta chain by its CDR3 amino acid sequence plus V-gene family, and excluded reads lacking a unique V-gene family. As a way to deal with suspected cross-contamination and a sequencing artifact, a later analysis dropped 592 nucleotide sequences that were highly shared and had low generation probability. In a later analysis, a clonal expansion index for each public chain was calculated from normalized within-repertoire ranks of inferred template counts. A later analysis computed generation probabilities with a VDJ recombination model fitted to out-of-frame rearrangements, and checked the results against IGoR. In a later analysis, TCR-TCR, TCR-HLA and TCR-CMV co-occurrence was scored with hypergeometric tests, and a repertoire-size bias correction was applied to TCR pairs. False discovery rates were estimated in a later analysis by permuting HLA or CMV assignments 20 times. In a later analysis, co-occurring TCRs were grouped with DBSCAN, and TCRdist sequence similarity was added when clustering was performed within HLA-allele-positive subsets. For co-occurrence clustering, repertoires with fewer than 30,000 or more than 120,000 public chains were excluded, along with roughly 5 repertoires with anomalous nucleotide sharing. What TCRdb holds here is the immuneACCESS table cut down to in-frame rearrangements. Part of the clones is not present; checked against another copy, under half of the missing clones reflect an unresolved V gene, and the others are unexplained. The V and J calls and clone size come from that table; D and trimming were worked out from the DNA. This sample is represented by about 130,000 clones; around 80% of them were singletons. Under 3% of the sample is in the top ten clones.

For this clone: What this receptor recognizes is not known. No qualities accompany the bases; no much larger clone lies one base away.

Rearrangement joined TRBV7-9 to TRBJ2-2; TRBD1 lines up with 7 middle nucleotides. Specimen: PBMCs. The origin of this receptor is a boy aged 2-15 years in good health and CMV-seronegative. The CDR3 in this case is CASSPRGSSNTGELFF. The nucleotides are TGTGCCAGCAGCCCCAGGGGGTCCTCGAACACCGGGGAGCTGTTTTTT.